This T cell receptor (beta chain) was retrieved from a study of blood T cell repertoires in COVID-19. The authors' processing: Reference gene primer amplification yielded estimated nucleated cell counts. Here immunoSEQ multiplex PCR was the method, and the copy in TCRdb shows in-frame clones only, minus some. V and J calls and clone size follow that table, whereas D and trimming were derived from the DNA. The sample lists some 300,000 clones; 85% to 90% were seen once. Germline V gene data show CDR1 as MNHEY and CDR2 as SMNVEV (reference sequence). The CDR3 is 17 amino acids. V lost 4 bases and J lost 5; bases outside the gene matches: 10.

The chain is built from TRBV27 and TRBJ2-5; TRBD2 matches 13 bases. The specimen sequenced was peripheral blood. The sequence was collected from a woman aged 25 to 45 with COVID-19, enrolled during active disease. This CDR3 reads CASSSSLAGGPKETQYF. The DNA for the CDR3 is TGTGCCAGCAGTTCCTCACTAGCGGGGGGGCCGAAGGAGACCCAGTACTTC.